This passage covers 14 T cell receptor beta chains from one sample sequenced in a study of human T cells and chemical hapten exposure (dated by TCRdb to the early 2020s). In the paper's terms, the time point label means: patch test 2, 6 weeks after DPC sensitization. According to the study, the label for this sample's treatment or condition signals: therapeutic diphenylcyclopropenone sensitization with weekly scalp DPC. The library was generated by RACE. TCRdb shows the sequencer as NextSeq 500. TCRdb reanalyzed the raw reads on its own, using fastp at Q25 for trimming and MiXCR for clone calling, and kept in-frame beta chains. Every distinct CDR3 protein forms one entry, paired with its most common genes and DNA. Here the sample has hundreds of thousands of distinct CDR3 sequences; more than 5% occur a single time. 4.5% to 6% of the sample lies in the top ten. The source material was whole blood, sampled in connection with sensitization to the hapten diphenylcyclopropenone (DPC). These receptors all stem from a woman aged 18-29 years with alopecia areata. Some clones in this sample may be carry-over from other donors' samples.

This clonotype was counted at least ten times. This rearrangement joins TRBV27 to TRBJ1-4; possibly TRBD1 for D (6 bases). Germline CDR1 MNHEY, CDR2 SMNVEV (reference sequence). V lost 5 bases, J lost 4 bases, and 11 bases lay in between. The CDR3 sequence is 14 residues long. As DNA, the CDR3 is TGTGCCAGCAGTCCAGGGGCCCTTAATGAAAAACTGTTTTTT. Translating it yields CASSPGALNEKLFF.

This clonotype has a count of ten or more. The rearrangement links TRBV19 to TRBJ2-1; D call uncertain. V lost 3 bases and J 4 bases, leaving 4 bases between the germline ends. Germline CDR1 LNHDA, CDR2 SQIVND (reference sequence). This CDR3 is built from 12 residues. The CDR3 is CASSMAYNEQFF. In DNA form, the CDR3 reads TGTGCCAGTAGTATGGCGTACAATGAGCAGTTCTTC.

V is TRBV5-1 and J is TRBJ2-6; TRBD1 might be the D (6 bases). CDR3 length: 13 amino acids. Deletions cut 0 bases from V and 12 bases from J, with 10 bases between. The germline V gene encodes CDR1 SGHRS and CDR2 YFSETQ. The CDR3 loop is CASSLEQGSVLTF. The CDR3 DNA follows: TGCGCCAGCAGCTTGGAGCAGGGGTCCGTCCTGACTTTC.

A few counts support this clonotype. This sequence joins TRBV2 and TRBJ1-5; TRBD1 aligns across 9 bases. From germline, CDR1 is SNHLY and CDR2 FYNNEI. V dropped 4 bases and J dropped 1; count of bases not matched to a gene: 11. The CDR3 runs 18 residues. The CDR3 sequence: CASSGDRASWLSNQPQHF. The CDR3 DNA reads TGTGCCAGCAGTGGGGACAGGGCTTCGTGGCTCAGCAATCAGCCCCAGCATTTT.

This clonotype was seen at least ten times. The chain carries TRBV5-1 and TRBJ1-6; D gene ambiguous. V shed 0 bases and J shed 4 bases, with 8 bases lying between them. The CDR3 sequence is 15 residues long. Germline CDR1 SGHRS, CDR2 YFSETQ. The CDR3: CASSLARDYNSPLHF. CDR3 bases: TGCGCCAGCAGCTTGGCTCGGGATTATAATTCACCCCTCCACTTT. Full variable domain (missing parts from reference TRBV5-1 and TRBJ1-6): KAGVTQTPRYLIKTRGQQVTLSCSPISGHRSVSWYQQTPGQGLQFLFEYFSETQRNKGNFPGRFSGRQFSNSRSEMNVSTLELGDSALYLCASSLARDYNSPLHFGNGTRLTVT.

This clonotype appeared many times. One end of the junction fails to match germline, which may point to a read error. The CDR3 DNA follows: TGTGCCAGCAGCGCACGGGAGGGCCTTTTGAATTTT. Protein sequence: CASSAREGLLNF. The rearrangement uses TRBV7-2 and TRBJ1-3; no definite D call. This CDR3 comprises 12 residues. CDR1 is SGHTA, CDR2 FQGNSA, per germline.

A few counts support this clonotype. J is TRBJ1-5 and V is TRBV2, with D perhaps TRBD1 (6 bases). The length of the CDR3 is 16 residues. V gave up 1 base and J gave up 5 bases, with 15 bases separating them. The germline gives CDR1 SNHLY, CDR2 FYNNEI. The CDR3 DNA sequence: TGTGCCAGCAGTGAAGAGGCCTGGACAGACTATCAGCCCCAGCATTTT. Protein sequence: CASSEEAWTDYQPQHF.

This clonotype was observed a handful of times. The chain has TRBV27 and TRBJ2-7; TRBD1 agrees at 10 bases. This CDR3 has 14 amino acids. The V and J ends lost 5 bases and 6 bases, in that order; junction bases with no gene match: 7. The germline gives CDR1 MNHEY, CDR2 SMNVEV (reference sequence). The CDR3 reads CASSAGTGVPEQYF. Written as DNA, the CDR3 is TGTGCCAGCAGTGCCGGGACAGGGGTCCCCGAGCAGTACTTC.

This clonotype was picked up a small number of times. The CDR3: CASSYGLKGTDTQYF. DNA of the CDR3: TGTGCCAGCAGTTACGGACTCAAGGGGACAGATACGCAGTATTTT. The chain employs TRBV6-2 or TRBV6-3 and TRBJ2-3; D tentatively reads TRBD1 or TRBD2 (5 bases each). This CDR3 comprises 15 residues. In germline, CDR1 is MNHEY, CDR2 SVGEGT. Trimming stripped 2 bases from V and 3 bases from J, with 12 bases between.

Many counts were recorded for this clonotype. The rearrangement joins TRBV12-5 to TRBJ2-3; 8 bases agree with TRBD2. The CDR3 is 17 amino acids. Germline V gene lookup returns CDR1 LGHNT and CDR2 FRNRAP. After removal of 5 bases from V and 4 bases from J, the junction contained 14 bases not matched to a gene. The CDR3 spells CASGIKRGLTSADTQYF. CDR3 coding DNA: TGTGCTAGTGGTATTAAGCGGGGGCTCACCTCGGCAGATACGCAGTATTTT.

This clonotype has just a few counts. In DNA, the CDR3 is TGTGCCAGCAGCCCGGGGACACAGTATTGGGGGACTGAAGCTTTCTTT. Its protein product is CASSPGTQYWGTEAFF. V is TRBV5-5 and J is TRBJ1-1, with D possibly matching TRBD1 (6 bases). CDR1 and CDR2 from the germline V gene are SGHKS and YYEKEE (reference sequence). This CDR3 has 16 amino acids. V lost 4 bases and J 5 bases, leaving 21 bases between the germline ends.

This clonotype showed up many times. The rearrangement joins TRBV4-1 to TRBJ1-2, with D maybe TRBD1 (5 bases). V lost 6 bases and J lost 0, with 17 bases in between. This CDR3 contains 16 residues. Germline V lookup: CDR1 MGHRA, CDR2 YSYEKL. The chain's CDR3 is CASRRWGPGANYGYTF. The CDR3 coding sequence is TGCGCCAGCAGACGGTGGGGCCCCGGAGCTAACTATGGCTACACCTTC.

This clonotype has just one count. This chain links TRBV5-4 with TRBJ2-6, with 10 positions matching TRBD2. The ends lost 0 bases at V and 5 bases at J; junction bases unmatched: 14. The length of the CDR3 is 20 residues. Per germline, CDR1 SGHNT and CDR2 YYREEE (reference sequence). CDR3 in DNA: TGTGCCAGCAGCTTGGATCGTCGCTTAGCGGGGGGTCCAAGGGCCAACGTCCTGACTTTC. Translated: CASSLDRRLAGGPRANVLTF. The whole variable domain, filled in from reference TRBV5-4 and TRBJ2-6, reads ETGVTQSPTHLIKTRGQQVTLRCSSQSGHNTVSWYQQALGQGPQFIFQYYREEENGRGNFPPRFSGLQFPNYSSELNVNALELDDSALYLCASSLDRRLAGGPRANVLTFGAGSRLTVL.

The gene calls are TRBV4-2 and TRBJ1-2; no clear D gene. The V gene lost 1 base and the J gene lost 2 bases, with 14 bases spanning the gap. The germline gives CDR1 LGHNA, CDR2 YNFKEQ. This CDR3 contains 16 residues. This CDR3 is CASSQAQREKNYGYTF. Written as DNA, the CDR3 is TGTGCCAGCAGCCAAGCACAAAGGGAGAAAAACTATGGCTACACCTTC.